This is a list of T cell receptor beta chains from one sample in a study of shared clonotypes between healthy human individuals. TCRdb keeps only in-frame clones here, not all; method: immunoSEQ multiplex PCR. The sample has about 1.1 million clones; approximately 80% are singletons. The sequencing sample was made of memory CD4+ T cells from PBMCs. The receptor set was obtained from a man between 18 and 35 years old in good health. Some clones in this sample may be carry-over from other donors' samples. Each CDR3 is given with its conserved first and last residue. D genes are given only for firm matches. Size is omitted from some rows. Given values are once, few, many or a class for expanded clones.

TRBD1	once	TRBV14	TRBJ2-7	TGTGCCAGCAGCCAAGATGGGACAGCCCGATACGAGCAGTACTTC	CASSQDGTARYEQYF
NA	few	TRBV9	TRBJ2-5	TGTGCCAGCAGCGTGAGGACGGGAGAAGGGACCCAGTACTTC	CASSVRTGEGTQYF
NA	NA	TRBV5-4	TRBJ2-3	TGTGCCAGCAGTGCTGGAGGAGGTACAGATACGCAGTATTTT	CASSAGGGTDTQYF
NA	once	TRBV11-2	TRBJ2-6	TGTGCCAGCAGCTTAGTAGGGTCGGGGGCCAACGTCCTGACTTTC	CASSLVGSGANVLTF
NA	many	TRBV20-1	TRBJ1-4	TGCAGTGCTAGAGATCGGGACCCGGGGTTTTTT	CSARDRDPGFF
TRBD1	NA	TRBV6-6	TRBJ2-5	TGTGCCAGCAGGGCAGGACAGGGGGCAGAGACCCAGTACTTC	CASRAGQGAETQYF
TRBD2	many	TRBV2	TRBJ2-7	TGTGCCAGCATCCCTCGGCGGGAGGGGACTTACGAGCAGTACTTC	CASIPRREGTYEQYF
NA	NA	TRBV18	TRBJ2-7	TGTGCCAGCTCTCAACTGAACACTAATCTCGAGCAGTACTTC	CASSQLNTNLEQYF
TRBD1	NA	TRBV5-4	TRBJ1-1	TGTGCCAGCAGCTCAGGACAGGACAGGGTAATGAACACTGAAGCTTTCTTT	CASSSGQDRVMNTEAFF
NA	NA	TRBV25-1	TRBJ1-5	TGTGCCAGCAGTGAATATATTAAGGATCAGCCCCAGCATTTT	CASSEYIKDQPQHF
NA	NA	TRBV19	TRBJ2-2	TGTGCCAGTAAAAGGACAGGGAGGGGAATAGAGGTTGGGACCGGGGAGCTGTTTTTT	CASKRTGRGIEVGTGELFF
TRBD1	NA	TRBV19	TRBJ1-1	TGTGCCAGTACCCTATTGTTAACAGGGGAGGTCACTGAAGCTTTCTTT	CASTLLLTGEVTEAFF
TRBD1	once	TRBV2	TRBJ2-5	TGTGCCAGCAGCGAAATGACAGGGAAAGAGACCCAGTACTTC	CASSEMTGKETQYF
TRBD2	many	TRBV30	TRBJ2-1	TGTGCCTGGAGTAACGGACTAGCGAGCAATGAGCAGTTCTTC	CAWSNGLASNEQFF
TRBD1	NA	TRBV28	TRBJ2-5	TGTGCCAGCACCGTTAGGGGGCCAGAGACCCAGTACTTC	CASTVRGPETQYF
TRBD1	NA	TRBV5-1	TRBJ2-5	TGCGCCAGCAGCTCTTACCGGGACAGGGGGGCCCCAGAGACCCAGTACTTC	CASSSYRDRGAPETQYF
NA	NA	TRBV28	TRBJ1-3	TGTGCCAGCAGTTCCACCAGAAGACAGGGAAACACCATATATTTT	CASSSTRRQGNTIYF
TRBD2	NA	TRBV25-1	TRBJ2-7	TGTGCCAGCAGTGAACGGACTAGCGGGAGGGCCCTTGCCTACGAGCAGTACTTC	CASSERTSGRALAYEQYF
TRBD1	NA	TRBV27	TRBJ2-1	TGTGCCAGCAGTCCCACGGACAGGGTTATGTATGAGCAGTTCTTC	CASSPTDRVMYEQFF
NA	NA	TRBV29-1	TRBJ1-2	TGCAGCACCGGGACGGTCTATGGCTACACCTTC	CSTGTVYGYTF
NA	NA	TRBV19	TRBJ1-4	TGTGCCAGTAGTATAGACCGAGGGGAAGTGAATGAAAAACTGTTTTTT	CASSIDRGEVNEKLFF
NA	NA	TRBV30	TRBJ1-3	TGTGCCTGGAGTGTGGGTGGCTCTGGAAACACCATATATTTT	CAWSVGGSGNTIYF
TRBD2	NA	TRBV11-3	TRBJ2-7	TGTGCCAGCAGCTTGCTCCTTGGACTAGCGGACGGCTACGAGCAGTACTTC	CASSLLLGLADGYEQYF
NA	NA	TRBV28	TRBJ1-4	TGTGCCAGCCGGATGGGGGGGGCGAGGGAAAAACTGTTTTTT	CASRMGGAREKLFF
TRBD2	once	TRBV6-1	TRBJ2-7	TGTGCCAGCAGAGTAGCGGGATTAACCTACGAGCAGTACTTC	CASRVAGLTYEQYF
NA	NA	TRBV5-1	TRBJ2-7	TGCGCCAGCAGCTTAGCCAGGGGCAGCGAGCAGTACTTC	CASSLARGSEQYF
TRBD1	NA	TRBV2	TRBJ1-5	TGTGCCAGCAGTGGTTTAGGGGGCGGGAGAGATCAGCCCCAGCATTTT	CASSGLGGGRDQPQHF
NA	NA	TRBV18	TRBJ1-2	TGTGCCAGCTCACCCTCGGAGGCGGGGGTTGGCTACACCTTC	CASSPSEAGVGYTF
TRBD1	NA	TRBV7-2	TRBJ1-2	TGTGCCAGCAGCTGGGGGACAGGAGCCCTTAGCTATGGCTACACCTTC	CASSWGTGALSYGYTF
TRBD1	NA	TRBV5-1	TRBJ1-2	TGCGCCAGCTCGGAATACAGGGGTAACTATGGCTACACCTTC	CASSEYRGNYGYTF
TRBD1	NA	TRBV18	TRBJ2-5	TGTGCCAGCTCTCGGGACAGTCAAGAGACCCAGTACTTC	CASSRDSQETQYF
TRBD1	NA	TRBV27	TRBJ1-2	TGTGCCAGCAGGCCACAGGGGGCGCGGGGCTACACCTTC	CASRPQGARGYTF
TRBD2	NA	TRBV15	TRBJ2-5	TGTGCCACCAGCAGAGGGATCCCGGGAGGGCCAGTTGAGACCCAGTACTTC	CATSRGIPGGPVETQYF
NA	NA	TRBV4-1	TRBJ1-5	TGCGCCAGCAGCCGAATACCCGGGCCCGGTCAGCCCCAGCATTTT	CASSRIPGPGQPQHF
NA	NA	TRBV5-1	TRBJ1-1	TGCGCCAGCAGCTTGGGCGCCTCACAGGGATACACTGAAGCTTTCTTT	CASSLGASQGYTEAFF
TRBD2	NA	TRBV11-2	TRBJ2-1	TGTGCCAGCAGGGCTAGCGGACCCGGGGGTGAGCAGTTCTTC	CASRASGPGGEQFF